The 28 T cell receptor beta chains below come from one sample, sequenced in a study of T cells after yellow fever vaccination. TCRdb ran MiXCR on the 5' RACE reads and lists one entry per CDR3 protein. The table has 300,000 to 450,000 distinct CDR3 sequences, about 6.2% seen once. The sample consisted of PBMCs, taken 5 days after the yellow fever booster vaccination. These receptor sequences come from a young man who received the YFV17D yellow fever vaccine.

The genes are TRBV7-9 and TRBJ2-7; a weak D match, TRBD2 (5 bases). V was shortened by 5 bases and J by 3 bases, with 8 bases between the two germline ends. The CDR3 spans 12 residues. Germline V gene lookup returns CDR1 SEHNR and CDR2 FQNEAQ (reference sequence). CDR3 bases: TGTGCCAGCAGCGCCGACTACTACGAGCAGTACTTC. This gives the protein CASSADYYEQYF.

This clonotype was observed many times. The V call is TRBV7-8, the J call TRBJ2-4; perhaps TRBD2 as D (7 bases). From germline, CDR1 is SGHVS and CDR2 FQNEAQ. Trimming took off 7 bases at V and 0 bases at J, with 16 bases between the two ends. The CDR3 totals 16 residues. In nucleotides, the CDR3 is TGTGCCAGCACGACAGGAAGGGAGGGAGCCAAAAACATTCAGTACTTC. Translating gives CASTTGREGAKNIQYF.

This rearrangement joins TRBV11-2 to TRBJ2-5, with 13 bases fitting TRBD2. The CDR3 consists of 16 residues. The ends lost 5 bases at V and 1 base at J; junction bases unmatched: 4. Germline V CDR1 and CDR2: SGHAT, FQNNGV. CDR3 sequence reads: CASSRGLAGAQETQYF. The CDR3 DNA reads TGTGCCAGCAGCCGAGGACTAGCGGGAGCCCAAGAGACCCAGTACTTC. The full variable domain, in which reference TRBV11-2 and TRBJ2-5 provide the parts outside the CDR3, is EAGVAQSPRYKIIEKRQSVAFWCNPISGHATLYWYQQILGQGPKLLIQFQNNGVVDDSQLPKDRFSAERLKGVDSTLKIQPAKLEDSAVYLCASSRGLAGAQETQYFGPGTRLLVL.

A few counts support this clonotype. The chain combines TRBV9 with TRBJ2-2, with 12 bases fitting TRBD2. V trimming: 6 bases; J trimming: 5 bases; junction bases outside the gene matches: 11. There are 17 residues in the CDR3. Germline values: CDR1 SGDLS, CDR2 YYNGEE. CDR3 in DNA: TGTGCCAGCACAGCTAGCGGGAGGGCCATTGAAACCGGGGAGCTGTTTTTT. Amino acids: CASTASGRAIETGELFF.

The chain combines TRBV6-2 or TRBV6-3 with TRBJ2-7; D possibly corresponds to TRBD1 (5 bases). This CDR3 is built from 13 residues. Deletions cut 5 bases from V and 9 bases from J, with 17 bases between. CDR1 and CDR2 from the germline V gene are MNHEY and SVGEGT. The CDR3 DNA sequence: TGTGCCAGCAGTCGGGCAGGGTTGCCTACGCAGTACTTC. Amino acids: CASSRAGLPTQYF.

CDR3 amino acids: CSAREGSAGNTIYF. For the CDR3, the DNA is TGCAGTGCTAGAGAAGGGTCAGCTGGAAACACCATATATTTT. This sequence joins TRBV20-1 and TRBJ1-3, with unresolved D. V was pared by 0 bases and J by 2 bases, with 8 bases between. The CDR3 is 14 residues long. The V gene's germline CDR1 is DFQATT and CDR2 SNEGSKA (reference sequence).

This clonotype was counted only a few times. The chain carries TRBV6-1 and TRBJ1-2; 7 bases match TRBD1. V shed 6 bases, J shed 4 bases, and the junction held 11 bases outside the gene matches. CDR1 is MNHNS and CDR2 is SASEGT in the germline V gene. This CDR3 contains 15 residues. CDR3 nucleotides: TGTGCCAGCAGGCCTGACAGGGCGGGGGGCTATGGCTACACCTTC. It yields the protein CASRPDRAGGYGYTF.

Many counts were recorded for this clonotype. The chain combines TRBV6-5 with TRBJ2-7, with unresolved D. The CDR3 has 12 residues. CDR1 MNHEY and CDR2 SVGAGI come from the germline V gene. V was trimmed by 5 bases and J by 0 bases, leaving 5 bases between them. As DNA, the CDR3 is TGTGCCAGCAGTAAGAACTCCTACGAGCAGTACTTC. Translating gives CASSKNSYEQYF.

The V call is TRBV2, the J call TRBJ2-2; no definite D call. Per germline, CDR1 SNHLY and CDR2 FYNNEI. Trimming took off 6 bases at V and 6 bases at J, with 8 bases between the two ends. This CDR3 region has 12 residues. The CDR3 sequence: CASRMGAGELFF. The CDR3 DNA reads TGTGCCAGCAGGATGGGTGCCGGGGAGCTGTTTTTT.

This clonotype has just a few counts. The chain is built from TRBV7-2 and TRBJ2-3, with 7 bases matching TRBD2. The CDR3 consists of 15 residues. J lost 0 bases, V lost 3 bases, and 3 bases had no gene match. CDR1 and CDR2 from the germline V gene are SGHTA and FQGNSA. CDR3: CASSLGTKSTDTQYF. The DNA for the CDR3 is TGTGCCAGCAGCTTGGGGACTAAAAGCACAGATACGCAGTATTTT.

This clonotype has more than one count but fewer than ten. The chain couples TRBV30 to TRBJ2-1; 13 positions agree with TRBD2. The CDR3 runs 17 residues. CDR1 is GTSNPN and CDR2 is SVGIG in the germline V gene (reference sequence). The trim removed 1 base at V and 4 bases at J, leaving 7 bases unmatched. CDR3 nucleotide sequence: TGTGCCTGGAGTGGAGCGACTAGCGGGAGGAATTACAATGAGCAGTTCTTC. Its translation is CAWSGATSGRNYNEQFF.

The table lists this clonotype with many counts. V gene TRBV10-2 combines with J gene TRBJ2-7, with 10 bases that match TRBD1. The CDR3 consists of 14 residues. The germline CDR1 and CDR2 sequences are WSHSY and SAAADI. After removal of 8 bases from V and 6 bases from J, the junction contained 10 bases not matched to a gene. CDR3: CASGSPGQGREQYF. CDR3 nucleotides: TGCGCCAGCGGCAGCCCGGGACAGGGGCGCGAGCAGTACTTC.

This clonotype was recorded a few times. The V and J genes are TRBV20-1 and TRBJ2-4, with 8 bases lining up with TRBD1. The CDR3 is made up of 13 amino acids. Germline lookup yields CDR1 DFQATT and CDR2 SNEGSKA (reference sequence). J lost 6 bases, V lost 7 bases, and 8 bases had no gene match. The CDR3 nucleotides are TGCAGTGGAGAGGGTGGACAGGGAAACATTCAGTACTTC. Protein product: CSGEGGQGNIQYF.

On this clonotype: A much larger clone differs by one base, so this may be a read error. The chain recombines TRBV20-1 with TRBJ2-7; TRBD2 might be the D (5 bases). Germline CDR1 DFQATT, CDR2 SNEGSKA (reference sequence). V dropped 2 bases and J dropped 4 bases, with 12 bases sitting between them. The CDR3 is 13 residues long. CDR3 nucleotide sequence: TGCAGTGCTAGAAGCGGAAATGTTTACGAGCAGTACTTC. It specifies CSARSGNVYEQYF.

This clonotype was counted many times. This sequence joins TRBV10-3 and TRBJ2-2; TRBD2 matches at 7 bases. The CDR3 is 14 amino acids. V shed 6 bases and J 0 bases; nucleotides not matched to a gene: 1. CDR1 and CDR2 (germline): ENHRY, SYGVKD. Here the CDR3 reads CAIRGGTNTGELFF. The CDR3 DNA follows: TGTGCCATCAGGGGGGGGACGAACACCGGGGAGCTGTTTTTT.

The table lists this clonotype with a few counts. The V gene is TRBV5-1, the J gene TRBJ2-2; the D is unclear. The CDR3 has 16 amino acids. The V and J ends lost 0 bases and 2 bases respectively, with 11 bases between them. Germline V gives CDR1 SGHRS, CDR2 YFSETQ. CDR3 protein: CASSLAVRTNTGELFF. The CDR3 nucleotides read TGCGCCAGCAGCTTGGCCGTCAGAACTAACACCGGGGAGCTGTTTTTT.

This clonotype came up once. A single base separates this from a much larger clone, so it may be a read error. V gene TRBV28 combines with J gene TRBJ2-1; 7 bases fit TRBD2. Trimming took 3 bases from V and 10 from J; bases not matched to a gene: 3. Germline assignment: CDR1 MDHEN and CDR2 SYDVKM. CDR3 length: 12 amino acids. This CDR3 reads CASSLFGREQFF. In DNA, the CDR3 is TGTGCCAGCAGTTTGTTCGGGAGGGAGCAGTTCTTC.

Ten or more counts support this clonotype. The CDR3 DNA reads TGTGCCAGCAGCGTAGGACAGCAATACAATGAGCAGTTCTTC. Residues: CASSVGQQYNEQFF. The chain recombines TRBV9 with TRBJ2-1; perhaps TRBD1 as D (5 bases). Germline V CDR1 and CDR2: SGDLS, YYNGEE. The CDR3 has 14 amino acids. V was trimmed by 0 bases and J by 4 bases, leaving 8 bases between them.

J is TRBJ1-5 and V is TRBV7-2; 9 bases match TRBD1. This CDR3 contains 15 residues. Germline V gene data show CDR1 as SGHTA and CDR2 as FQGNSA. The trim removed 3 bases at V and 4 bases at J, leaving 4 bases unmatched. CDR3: CASSLGGTGNQPQHF. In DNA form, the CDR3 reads TGTGCCAGCAGCTTGGGGGGGACAGGGAATCAGCCCCAGCATTTT.

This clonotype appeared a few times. CDR3 coding DNA: TGCGCCAGCAGCTTGGGGGACTCTCTGCTGGGGCAGTACTTC. Translated: CASSLGDSLLGQYF. The chain couples TRBV5-1 to TRBJ2-7, with D possibly TRBD2 on 6 matching bases. This CDR3 comprises 14 residues. CDR1 SGHRS and CDR2 YFSETQ come from the germline V gene. V lost 0 bases, J lost 9 bases, and 16 bases lay in between.

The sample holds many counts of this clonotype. The CDR3 DNA follows: TGTGCCAGCAGCGCCGGACTCACGGGCTCTGGAAACACCATATATTTT. Amino acids: CASSAGLTGSGNTIYF. This chain joins TRBV9 and TRBJ1-3, with D unclear. The ends were cut back, 3 bases at V and 0 bases at J, with 13 bases in the middle. Germline CDR1 is SGDLS and CDR2 is YYNGEE. This CDR3 has 16 amino acids.

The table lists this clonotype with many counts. This CDR3 reads CASSGTGNEQFF. DNA for the CDR3: TGTGCCAGCAGCGGGACCGGCAATGAGCAGTTCTTC. V and J are TRBV12-3 or TRBV12-4 and TRBJ2-1; D may correspond to TRBD1 or TRBD2 (5 bases each). The CDR3 contains 12 residues. Trimming pared 6 bases from V and 6 bases from J, leaving 9 bases between.

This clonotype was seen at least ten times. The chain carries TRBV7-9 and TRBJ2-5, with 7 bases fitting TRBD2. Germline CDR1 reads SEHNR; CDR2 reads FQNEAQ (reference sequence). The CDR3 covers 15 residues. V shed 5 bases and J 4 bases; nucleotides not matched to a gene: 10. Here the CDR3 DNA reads TGTGCCAGCAGCCCGACTAGCACGGGGTCAGAGACCCAGTACTTC. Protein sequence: CASSPTSTGSETQYF.

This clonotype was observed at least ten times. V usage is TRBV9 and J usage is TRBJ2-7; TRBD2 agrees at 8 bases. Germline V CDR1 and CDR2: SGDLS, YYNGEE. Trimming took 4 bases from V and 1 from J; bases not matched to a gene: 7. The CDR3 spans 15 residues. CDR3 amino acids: CASSSAGVGSYEQYF. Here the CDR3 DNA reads TGTGCCAGCAGCTCAGCGGGAGTAGGGTCCTACGAGCAGTACTTC.

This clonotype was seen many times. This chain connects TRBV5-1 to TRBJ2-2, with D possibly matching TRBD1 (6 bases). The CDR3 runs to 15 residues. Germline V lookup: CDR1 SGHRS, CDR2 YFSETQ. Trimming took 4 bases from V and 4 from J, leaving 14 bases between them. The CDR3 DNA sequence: TGCGCCAGCAGCACCATGACAGGACTCACCGGGGAGCTGTTTTTT. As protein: CASSTMTGLTGELFF.

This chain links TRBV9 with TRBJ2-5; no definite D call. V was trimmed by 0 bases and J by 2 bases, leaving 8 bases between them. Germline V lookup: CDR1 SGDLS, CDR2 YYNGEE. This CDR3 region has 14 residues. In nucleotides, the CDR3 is TGTGCCAGCAGCGTAGTGGGCGGACAAGAGACCCAGTACTTC. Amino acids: CASSVVGGQETQYF.

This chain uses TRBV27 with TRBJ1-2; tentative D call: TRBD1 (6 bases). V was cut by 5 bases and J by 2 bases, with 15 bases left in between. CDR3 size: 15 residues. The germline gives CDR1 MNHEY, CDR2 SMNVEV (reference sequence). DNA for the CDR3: TGTGCCAGCAGTCCCAGCTCCAGGGGAAACTATGGCTACACCTTC. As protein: CASSPSSRGNYGYTF.

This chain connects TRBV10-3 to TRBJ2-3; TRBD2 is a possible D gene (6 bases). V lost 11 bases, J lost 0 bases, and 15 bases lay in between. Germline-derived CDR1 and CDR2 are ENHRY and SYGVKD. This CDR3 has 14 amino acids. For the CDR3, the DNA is TGTGCCGTCGGAGGGACCCAAAGCACAGATACGCAGTATTTT. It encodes CAVGGTQSTDTQYF.